Listed here are 3 T cell receptor beta chains from one sample, sequenced in a study of a mutant IDH1 vaccine in newly diagnosed glioma. Indicated time point: week 35, safety follow-up. In every dose of vaccine, 300 ug of mutant IDH1 20-mer peptide was given alongside topical imiquimod. Sequencing used immunoSEQ multiplex PCR; TCRdb keeps in-frame clones, though not all of them. The data contain over 40,000 clones, roughly nine tenths of them seen just once; the ten biggest clones take up roughly 1.5%. Their recognized antigens are unknown. The sample here was PBMCs, taken from a glioma patient whose treatment included an IDH1 peptide vaccine. All receptors derive from a man aged 40-55 years with glioma.

The rearrangement uses TRBV6-1 and TRBJ1-1; 8 bases align to TRBD1. The germline V gene encodes CDR1 MNHNS and CDR2 SASEGT. Germline trimming cut 1 base from V and 4 bases from J; bases unmatched to any gene: 8. This CDR3 region has 16 residues. In DNA form, the CDR3 reads TGTGCCAGCAGTGAAGACCCGGGACAGGTCGTCACTGAAGCTTTCTTT. Translated: CASSEDPGQVVTEAFF.

V gene TRBV7-2 combines with J gene TRBJ1-1; no clear D. Trimming removed 1 base from V and 2 bases from J, with 5 bases in between. The CDR3 is made up of 13 amino acids. CDR1 is SGHTA and CDR2 is FQGNSA in the germline V gene. CDR3 in DNA: TGTGCCAGCAGCTTAGAAAGAAACACTGAAGCTTTCTTT. Translating it yields CASSLERNTEAFF.

V is TRBV6-6 and J is TRBJ1-2; D remains ambiguous. Per germline, CDR1 MNHNY and CDR2 SVGAGI (reference sequence). The CDR3 spans 13 residues. The ends were cut back, 4 bases at V and 4 bases at J, with 10 bases in the middle. In DNA, the CDR3 is TGTGCCAGCAGTTCGGACGGGCTCTATGGCTACACCTTC. Protein: CASSSDGLYGYTF.